These 19 T cell receptor beta chains came from one sample sequenced in a study of T cell changes during pregnancy in multiple sclerosis. Measured with immunoSEQ multiplex PCR; TCRdb has only the in-frame clones, and not every one. The sample has tens of thousands of clones; more than 85% are singletons. This specimen was peripheral blood, taken before pregnancy. The receptors shown here come from a female donor with multiple sclerosis, enrolled in a pregnancy study.

This chain connects TRBV11-3 to TRBJ2-1; 10 bases fit TRBD1. The junction had 0 bases not matched to a gene; V was cut back by 1 base and J by 12 bases. The germline gives CDR1 SGHNT, CDR2 YENEEA. The CDR3 has 12 residues. DNA for the CDR3: TGTGCCAGCAGCTTAGGACAGGGGGCGCAGTTCTTC. Its protein product is CASSLGQGAQFF.

V is TRBV30 and J is TRBJ1-2; no reliable D call. Germline CDR1 reads GTSNPN; CDR2 reads SVGIG (reference sequence). V was trimmed by 3 bases and J by 4 bases, leaving 15 bases between them. The CDR3 spans 14 residues. The CDR3 here is CAWRSPGVGYGYTF. The CDR3 DNA is TGTGCCTGGAGATCCCCCGGGGTAGGCTATGGCTACACCTTC.

This clone showed up just a few times. The V call is TRBV14, the J call TRBJ1-2; possible D gene TRBD1, 5 bases. This CDR3 is 14 amino acids long. V was pared by 3 bases and J by 4 bases, with 12 bases between. Germline V lookup: CDR1 SGHDN, CDR2 FVKESK. The DNA of the CDR3 is TGTGCCAGCAGCCACAGGGTGCTTGGCTATGGCTACACCTTC. Amino acids: CASSHRVLGYGYTF.

This clone was counted once. The rearrangement links TRBV18 to TRBJ1-1; 8 bases line up with TRBD1. The CDR3 runs 16 residues. The V segment lost 2 bases and the J segment 5 bases; nucleotides outside the gene matches: 10. Germline CDR1 reads KGHSH; CDR2 reads LQKENI. CDR3 residues: CASSPFFGQGQTEAFF. In nucleotides, the CDR3 is TGTGCCAGCTCACCATTTTTTGGACAGGGACAGACTGAAGCTTTCTTT.

The chain combines TRBV7-8 with TRBJ2-7, with 8 nucleotides matching TRBD1. Germline V lookup: CDR1 SGHVS, CDR2 FQNEAQ. The CDR3 loop spans 15 amino acids. After removal of 0 bases from V and 5 bases from J, the junction contained 6 bases not matched to a gene. This chain's CDR3 is CASSLAWQGAHEQYF. For the CDR3, the DNA is TGTGCCAGCAGCTTAGCGTGGCAGGGGGCCCACGAGCAGTACTTC.

The genes are TRBV25-1 and TRBJ1-2; 7 nucleotides line up with TRBD1. Unmatched junction bases numbered 5, after V lost 8 bases and J lost 2 bases. This CDR3 has 13 residues. Per the germline V gene, CDR1 is MGHDK and CDR2 is SYGVNS. The CDR3 is CASAAGGNYGYTF. The CDR3, as DNA: TGTGCCAGCGCCGCAGGGGGGAACTATGGCTACACCTTC.

This clone was seen a single time. This sequence joins TRBV4-2 and TRBJ2-5, with 11 nucleotides matching TRBD2. The CDR3 spans 18 residues. Looked up from germline, CDR1 is LGHNA and CDR2 is YNFKEQ. Trimming took 0 bases from V and 9 from J; bases not matched to a gene: 15. This CDR3 is CASSQELTELAGAGAQYF. CDR3 DNA sequence: TGTGCCAGCAGCCAAGAGTTGACGGAACTAGCGGGGGCCGGGGCCCAGTACTTC.

The V and J genes are TRBV27 and TRBJ2-5; 9 positions agree with TRBD1. CDR3 length: 16 amino acids. CDR1 is MNHEY and CDR2 is SMNVEV in the germline V gene (reference sequence). Trimming removed 2 bases from V and 4 bases from J; junction bases left unmatched: 8. CDR3 in amino acids: CASSLLTGGAGETQYF. The CDR3 DNA reads as TGTGCCAGCAGTTTACTCACAGGGGGCGCGGGAGAGACCCAGTACTTC.

Many counts were recorded for this clone. The chain links TRBV7-8 to TRBJ2-7; 15 positions agree with TRBD2. This CDR3 comprises 18 residues. Germline-derived CDR1 and CDR2 are SGHVS and FQNEAQ. V was pared by 5 bases and J by 0 bases, with 8 bases of the junction left unmatched. The CDR3: CASSPGLAGGLNSYEQYF. The DNA for the CDR3 is TGTGCCAGCAGCCCGGGACTAGCGGGGGGCCTTAACTCCTACGAGCAGTACTTC.

Here the CDR3 DNA reads TGTGCCAGCAGTACACCAGACAGGGGTGACGGCTACACCTTC. Translation: CASSTPDRGDGYTF. The chain employs TRBV28 and TRBJ1-2, with 8 bases fitting TRBD1. Looked up from germline, CDR1 is MDHEN and CDR2 is SYDVKM. V trimming: 5 bases; J trimming: 8 bases; junction bases outside the gene matches: 10. The CDR3 covers 14 residues.

The J gene is TRBJ2-5, the V gene TRBV4-3; TRBD2 agrees at 8 bases. J lost 6 bases, V lost 2 bases, and 11 bases had no gene match. Germline V lookup: CDR1 LGHNA, CDR2 YSLEER. CDR3 length equals 16 residues. CDR3 sequence reads: CASSQFVSGGPKTQYF. CDR3 sequence (DNA): TGCGCCAGCAGCCAATTCGTATCGGGGGGGCCCAAGACCCAGTACTTC.

The chain uses TRBV6-1 and TRBJ2-3; D gene unclear. Trimming removed 7 bases at V and 2 bases at J, with 7 bases between. The length of the CDR3 is 12 residues. Germline values: CDR1 MNHNS, CDR2 SASEGT. The CDR3 nucleotides read TGTGCCAGCACCGGTGACACAGATACGCAGTATTTT. Protein sequence: CASTGDTDTQYF.

The chain is built from TRBV5-6 and TRBJ2-5, with D perhaps matching TRBD1 (5 bases). Germline lookup yields CDR1 SGHDT and CDR2 YYEEEE. The CDR3 consists of 13 residues. Between the trimmed V and J ends, which lost 4 bases and 4 bases, there was a span of 11 bases. The CDR3 is CASSIRVPETQYF. The CDR3 bases are TGTGCCAGCAGCATCAGGGTGCCAGAGACCCAGTACTTC.

V usage is TRBV27 and J usage is TRBJ2-7; 7 nucleotides match TRBD1. The V gene's germline CDR1 is MNHEY and CDR2 SMNVEV (reference sequence). The CDR3 sequence is 15 residues long. Trimming cost V 4 bases and J 2 bases; bases outside gene matches: 8. CDR3 residues: CASSSAGTEAYEQYF. The DNA of the CDR3 is TGTGCCAGCAGTTCAGCCGGGACAGAAGCCTACGAGCAGTACTTC.

The chain is built from TRBV27 and TRBJ1-6, with D possibly TRBD1 on 6 matching bases. From germline, CDR1 is MNHEY and CDR2 SMNVEV (reference sequence). The CDR3 sequence is 14 residues long. V was trimmed by 7 bases and J by 8 bases, leaving 15 bases between them. CDR3 protein: CASTIQGTDSPLHF. The CDR3 DNA reads as TGTGCCAGCACCATACAGGGTACCGATTCACCCCTCCACTTT.

The V and J genes are TRBV5-4 and TRBJ1-2; D is perhaps TRBD1 (6 bases). Germline V gene data show CDR1 as SGHNT and CDR2 as YYREEE (reference sequence). Trimming shortened V by 4 bases and J by 8 bases, and 18 bases separated the two germline ends. This CDR3 is built from 14 residues. The CDR3 sequence is CASSQLNREDGYTF. In DNA, the CDR3 is TGTGCCAGCAGCCAACTAAACAGGGAAGACGGCTACACCTTC.

The V call is TRBV5-8, the J call TRBJ2-3, with 7 positions matching TRBD2. V lost 0 bases and J lost 1; bases outside the gene matches: 8. The CDR3 consists of 17 residues. Germline CDR1 is SGHTS and CDR2 is YDEGEE. The CDR3 region has the DNA TGTGCCAGCAGCTTGGGGATTGGCGGGAGTGGCACAGATACGCAGTATTTT. Amino acid sequence: CASSLGIGGSGTDTQYF.

This clone was seen only once. The chain recombines TRBV19 with TRBJ1-2; a possible D gene is TRBD1 (5 bases). CDR1 LNHDA and CDR2 SQIVND come from the germline V gene (reference sequence). Trimming removed 5 bases at V and 9 bases at J, with 22 bases between. The CDR3 has 15 amino acids. The CDR3 coding sequence is TGTGCCAGTAGTTCAGAATCACCCGCGACAGATCGCTACACCTTC. This gives the protein CASSSESPATDRYTF.

For the CDR3, the DNA is TGTGCCAGCAGCCCCATCCGGGGTAATCAGCCCCAGCATTTT. Residues: CASSPIRGNQPQHF. The chain uses TRBV7-8 and TRBJ1-5; no firm D call. V was shortened by 5 bases and J by 4 bases, with 12 bases between the two germline ends. The CDR3 loop spans 14 amino acids. The germline CDR1 and CDR2 sequences are SGHVS and FQNEAQ.